The 22 T cell receptor beta chains in this list originate from one sample, sequenced in a study of glioma-infiltrating T cells. Amplification of TCR alpha and beta CDR3 regions from RNA used iRepertoire nested multiplex PCR. MiXCR, applied by TCRdb to the multiplex PCR reads, yields one record per CDR3 protein. The sample has about 180,000 distinct CDR3 sequences; more than 35% are singletons. Sequenced: glioma tissue, nonneoplastic brain tissue, or PBMCs (not recorded which). The source is a human donor with low-grade glioma or glioblastoma, undergoing nonglioma brain surgery, or in good health (not recorded which).

As to this clonotype: A much larger clone is a single base away; this may be a read error. The CDR3 spells CASSPKGLAGGFGEQYF. The CDR3 DNA follows: TGTGCCAGCAGTCCTAAAGGACTAGCGGGAGGATTCGGCGAGCAGTACTTC. This chain connects TRBV28 to TRBJ2-7; 14 bases align to TRBD2. Germline V lookup: CDR1 MDHEN, CDR2 SYDVKM. The CDR3 is 17 residues long. Unmatched junction bases numbered 12, after V lost 5 bases and J lost 6 bases.

Points on this clonotype: A much larger clone sits a single nucleotide away, making a read error possible. The chain employs TRBV27 and TRBJ2-5, with 12 bases identical to TRBD1. This CDR3 is 16 amino acids long. The V gene's germline CDR1 is MNHEY and CDR2 SMNVEV (reference sequence). This CDR3 reads CASIGRDRGQMETEYF. Written as DNA, the CDR3 is TGTGCCAGCATTGGCAGGGACAGGGGGCAGATGGAGACCGAGTACTTC.

This clonotype was detected only a few times. The rearrangement joins TRBV4-1 to TRBJ2-1, with a weak D call TRBD2 (5 bases). Trimming removed 4 bases at V and 1 base at J, with 11 bases between. Looked up from germline, CDR1 is MGHRA and CDR2 is YSYEKL. This CDR3 has 15 amino acids. DNA for the CDR3: TGCGCCAGCAGCCCGGCCGGGAATTCCTACAATGAGCAGTTCTTC. This gives the protein CASSPAGNSYNEQFF.

This clonotype appeared many times. The rearrangement joins TRBV15 to TRBJ1-2; D gene unclear. There are 15 residues in the CDR3. The germline V gene encodes CDR1 LNHNV and CDR2 YYDKDF (reference sequence). V shed 0 bases and J shed 4 bases, with 12 bases lying between them. CDR3 residues: CATSRDPTDFYGYTF. The CDR3, as DNA: TGTGCCACCAGCAGAGATCCGACGGACTTCTATGGCTACACCTTC.

Of note for this clonotype: The junction shows a germline mismatch at one end, possibly a read error. The chain combines TRBV20-1 with TRBJ2-1; 9 nucleotides match TRBD2. The CDR3 loop spans 14 amino acids. Germline CDR1 reads DFQATT; CDR2 reads SNEGSKA (reference sequence). CDR3 bases: TGCAGTGCTAGAGTTAGCGGGAGTTGTAATGAGCAGCTCTTC. As protein: CSARVSGSCNEQLF.

J is TRBJ2-7 and V is TRBV27; the D is unclear. CDR1 and CDR2 from the germline V gene are MNHEY and SMNVEV (reference sequence). The CDR3 length is 13 residues. V was shortened by 3 bases and J by 6 bases, with 12 bases between the two germline ends. The chain's CDR3 is CASSFRFVVEQYF. The CDR3 DNA follows: TGTGCCAGCAGTTTCCGGTTCGTGGTCGAGCAGTACTTC.

This clonotype appeared a single time. The junction departs from the called germline gene at one end, perhaps through a read error. The chain joins TRBV20-1 to TRBJ1-2; D is undetermined. Germline V gene lookup returns CDR1 DFQATT and CDR2 SNEGSKA (reference sequence). This CDR3 spans 12 amino acids. CDR3 protein: CSANTAKYGYTF. The CDR3 region has the DNA TGCAGTGCCAACACAGCTAAATATGGCTACACCTTC.

This clonotype has a count of ten or more. The chain carries TRBV28 and TRBJ2-7, with TRBD1 matching over 9 bases. The CDR3 contains 19 residues. The V gene end was trimmed by 5 bases and the J gene end by 4 bases; junction bases not matched to a gene: 21. Germline loops: CDR1 MDHEN, CDR2 SYDVKM. The DNA for the CDR3 is TGTGCCAGCAGTGCCCGTGTTCGGGACAGGGTAATACGGGGTTACGAGCAGTACTTC. Translation gives CASSARVRDRVIRGYEQYF.

This clonotype was observed at least ten times. This chain connects TRBV28 to TRBJ2-1; no reliable D call. The CDR3 contains 12 residues. Germline-derived CDR1 and CDR2 are MDHEN and SYDVKM. V shed 5 bases and J shed 10 bases, with 12 bases lying between them. As DNA, the CDR3 is TGTGCCAGCAGTATGGGAAGGACGGAGCAGTTCTTC. The encoded protein is CASSMGRTEQFF.

To note about this clonotype: One base away lies a much larger clone, so this may be a sequencing read error. The chain uses TRBV29-1 and TRBJ1-1; D unclear. There are 11 residues in the CDR3. Per the germline V gene, CDR1 is SQVTM and CDR2 is ANQGSEA. This CDR3 is CRAQTSAEAFF. CDR3 bases: TGCAGAGCGCAGACGTCGGCTGAAGCTTTCTTT.

This clonotype was seen at least ten times. The chain uses TRBV5-4 and TRBJ2-7, with 7 bases aligning to TRBD1. This CDR3 has 15 amino acids. V lost 3 bases and J lost 0; bases outside the gene matches: 6. The germline V gene encodes CDR1 SGHNT and CDR2 YYREEE (reference sequence). CDR3 nucleotide sequence: TGTGCCAGCAGCTCAGGGACAGCACCCTCCTACGAGCAGTACTTC. Residues: CASSSGTAPSYEQYF.

This clonotype was recorded only once. The chain uses TRBV3-1 and TRBJ1-5; possibly TRBD1 for D (6 bases). The CDR3 is 14 amino acids. Looked up from germline, CDR1 is LGHDT and CDR2 is YNNKEL (reference sequence). Between the trimmed V and J ends, which lost 7 bases and 4 bases, there was a span of 14 bases. The CDR3 loop reads CASILGQPNQPQHF. CDR3 nucleotides: TGTGCCAGCATCCTTGGACAGCCGAATCAGCCCCAGCATTTT. Drawing the rest from reference TRBV3-1 and TRBJ1-5, the complete variable domain is DTAVSQTPKYLVTQMGNDKSIKCEQNLGHDTMYWYKQDSKKFLKIMFSYNNKELIINETVPNRFSPKSPDKAHLNLHINSLELGDSAVYFCASILGQPNQPQHFGDGTRLSIL.

In its sample, this clonotype was seen a few times. The V and J genes are TRBV24-1 and TRBJ2-5, with a weak D call TRBD1 (5 bases). V was trimmed by 2 bases and J by 2 bases, leaving 14 bases between them. Germline V gene sequence: CDR1 KGHDR, CDR2 SFDVKD. CDR3 length: 16 amino acids. The CDR3 DNA follows: TGTGCCACCAGTGATTCACGTGGGGCCCTTCAAGAGACCCAGTACTTC. Its protein is CATSDSRGALQETQYF.

To note about this clonotype: A read error may be the cause here, since a much bigger clone is one base away. The rearrangement joins TRBV2 to TRBJ1-6; D is undetermined. Germline V gene sequence: CDR1 SNHLY, CDR2 FYNNEI. Trimming took off 8 bases at V and 17 bases at J, with 16 bases between the two ends. The CDR3 contains 11 residues. CDR3 protein: CASARIQAIHF. In DNA form, the CDR3 reads TGTGCCAGCGCTAGAATTCAGGCCATCCACTTT.

This clonotype came up many times. J is TRBJ1-1 and V is TRBV7-9, with no clear D. Germline CDR1 SEHNR, CDR2 FQNEAQ (reference sequence). The CDR3 spans 12 residues. V was clipped by 3 bases and J by 0 bases, with 2 bases between them. CDR3: CASSFMNTEAFF. In nucleotides, the CDR3 is TGTGCCAGCAGCTTTATGAACACTGAAGCTTTCTTT.

Worth noting for this clonotype: This may arise from a read error, as a much more abundant clone is one base away. This chain uses TRBV27 with TRBJ2-7, with unresolved D. Looked up from germline, CDR1 is MNHEY and CDR2 is SMNVEV (reference sequence). Trimming stripped 9 bases from V and 0 bases from J, with 12 bases between. The CDR3 extends over 13 amino acids. The CDR3 sequence is CASQWGNSYEQYF. The CDR3 DNA follows: TGTGCCAGTCAGTGGGGAAACTCCTACGAGCAGTACTTC.

Of note for this clonotype: A much larger clone lies one base from this, so it may be a read error. V usage is TRBV4-1 and J usage is TRBJ2-5, with no clear D. This CDR3 is 13 amino acids long. With 1 base removed from V and 4 bases from J, the gap between germline ends came to 7 bases. Per the germline V gene, CDR1 is MGHRA and CDR2 is YSYEKL. CDR3 amino acids: CASSQGTIETQYF. CDR3 bases: TGCGCCAGCAGCCAAGGGACCATAGAGACCCAGTACTTC.

On this clonotype: The conserved final phenylalanine or tryptophan is absent from the CDR3, which likely points to a read error. The CDR3: CTSSDTRGYGYTL. As DNA, the CDR3 is TGTACCAGCAGTGACACAAGGGGCTATGGCTACACCTTA. This chain joins TRBV6-1 and TRBJ1-2; maybe TRBD1 (5 bases). Germline values: CDR1 MNHNS, CDR2 SASEGT. The CDR3 covers 13 residues.

This clonotype was picked up many times. The chain links TRBV15 to TRBJ2-5; no clear D. V was trimmed by 5 bases and J by 4 bases, leaving 17 bases between them. Germline CDR1 reads LNHNV; CDR2 reads YYDKDF (reference sequence). This CDR3 is 15 amino acids long. The CDR3 DNA follows: TGTGCCACCAGCTTTACGAGCTCCTGGGGAGAGACCCAGTACTTC. It codes for CATSFTSSWGETQYF.

As concerns this clonotype: A much more abundant neighbour one base away suggests this may be a read error. V gene TRBV27 combines with J gene TRBJ2-5; D remains unclear. Trimming cost V 5 bases and J 4 bases, with 8 bases left between them. The CDR3 has 12 amino acids. Germline CDR1 reads MNHEY; CDR2 reads SMNVEV (reference sequence). Written as DNA, the CDR3 is TGTGCCAGCAGTAAGGGAACAGAGACCCAGTACTTC. This sequence encodes CASSKGTETQYF.

Remarks on this clonotype: Here the CDR3 omits its conserved ending phenylalanine or tryptophan, so a read error is the likely source. The rearrangement uses TRBV20-1 and TRBJ2-1; TRBD2 matches at 15 bases. Germline lookup yields CDR1 DFQATT and CDR2 SNEGSKA (reference sequence). Trimming removed 6 bases from V and 8 bases from J; junction bases left unmatched: 8. This CDR3 has 15 residues. CDR3 sequence reads: CSAGGLAGGEDEQFS. The CDR3, as DNA: TGCAGTGCAGGGGGACTAGCGGGAGGTGAAGATGAGCAGTTCTCC.

V and J are TRBV6-9 and TRBJ2-2; D assignment may be TRBD1 or TRBD2 (5 bases each). Trimming left V 2 bases short and J 1 base short, with 8 bases between. The CDR3 totals 15 residues. Per germline, CDR1 MNHGY and CDR2 SVAAGI. The CDR3, as DNA: TGTGCCAGCAGTTATCCGGGGCGGAACACCGGGGAGCTGTTTTTT. Its translation: CASSYPGRNTGELFF.